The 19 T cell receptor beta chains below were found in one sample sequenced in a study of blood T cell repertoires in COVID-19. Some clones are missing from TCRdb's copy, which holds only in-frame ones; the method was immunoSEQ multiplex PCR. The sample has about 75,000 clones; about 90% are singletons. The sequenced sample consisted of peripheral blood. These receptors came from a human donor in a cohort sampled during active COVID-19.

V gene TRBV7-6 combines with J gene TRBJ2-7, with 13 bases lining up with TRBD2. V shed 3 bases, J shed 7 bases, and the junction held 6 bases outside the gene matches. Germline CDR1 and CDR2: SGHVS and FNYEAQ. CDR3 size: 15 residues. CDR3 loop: CASSFGLAGEREQYF. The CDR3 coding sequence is TGTGCCAGCAGCTTTGGACTAGCGGGGGAAAGGGAGCAGTACTTC.

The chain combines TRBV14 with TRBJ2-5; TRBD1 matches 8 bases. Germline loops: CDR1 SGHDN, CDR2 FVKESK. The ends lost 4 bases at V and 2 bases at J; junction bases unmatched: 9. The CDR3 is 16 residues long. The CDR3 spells CASSRRYRQGQETQYF. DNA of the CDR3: TGTGCCAGCAGCCGTAGATATCGACAGGGGCAAGAGACCCAGTACTTC.

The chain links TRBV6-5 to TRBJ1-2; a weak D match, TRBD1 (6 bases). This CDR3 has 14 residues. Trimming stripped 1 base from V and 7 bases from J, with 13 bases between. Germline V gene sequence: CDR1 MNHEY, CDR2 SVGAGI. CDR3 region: CASSYYPGAGGYTF. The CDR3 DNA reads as TGTGCCAGCAGTTACTATCCAGGGGCGGGTGGCTACACCTTC.

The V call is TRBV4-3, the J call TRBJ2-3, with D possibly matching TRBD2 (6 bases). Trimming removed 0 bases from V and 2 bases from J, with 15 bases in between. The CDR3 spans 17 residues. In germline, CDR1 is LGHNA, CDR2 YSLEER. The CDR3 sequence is CASSQDSGSGYTDTQYF. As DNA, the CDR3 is TGCGCCAGCAGCCAAGATTCGGGTAGCGGATACACAGATACGCAGTATTTT.

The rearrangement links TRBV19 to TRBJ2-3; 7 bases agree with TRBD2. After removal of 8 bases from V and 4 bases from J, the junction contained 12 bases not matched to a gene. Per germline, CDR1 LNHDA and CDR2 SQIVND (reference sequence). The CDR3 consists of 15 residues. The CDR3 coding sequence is TGTGCCAGTTTGTTCGGGCGGGGGAGACCAGATACGCAGTATTTT. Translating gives CASLFGRGRPDTQYF. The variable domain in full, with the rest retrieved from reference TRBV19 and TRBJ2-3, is DGGITQSPKYLFRKEGQNVTLSCEQNLNHDAMYWYRQDPGQGLRLIYYSQIVNDFQKGDIAEGYSVSREKKESFPLTVTSAQKNPTAFYLCASLFGRGRPDTQYFGPGTRLTVL.

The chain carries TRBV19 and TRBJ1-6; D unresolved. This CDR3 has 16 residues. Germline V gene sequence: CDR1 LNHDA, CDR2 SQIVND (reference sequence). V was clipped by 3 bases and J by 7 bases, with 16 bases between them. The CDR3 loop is CASSMRWGGKNSPLHF. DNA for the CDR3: TGTGCCAGTAGTATGCGTTGGGGAGGGAAGAATTCACCCCTCCACTTT.

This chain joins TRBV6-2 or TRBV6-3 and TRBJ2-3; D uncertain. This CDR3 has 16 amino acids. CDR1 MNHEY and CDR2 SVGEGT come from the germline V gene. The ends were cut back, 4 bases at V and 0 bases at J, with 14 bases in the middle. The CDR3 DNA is TGTGCCAGCAGTTCCCTGAGTGCGATTAGCACAGATACGCAGTATTTT. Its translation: CASSSLSAISTDTQYF.

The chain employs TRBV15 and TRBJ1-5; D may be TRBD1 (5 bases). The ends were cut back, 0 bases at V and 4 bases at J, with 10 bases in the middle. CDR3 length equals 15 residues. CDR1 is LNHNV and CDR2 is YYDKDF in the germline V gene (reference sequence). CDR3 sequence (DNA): TGTGCCACCAGCAGAGAAAGGACACAGAATCAGCCCCAGCATTTT. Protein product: CATSRERTQNQPQHF.

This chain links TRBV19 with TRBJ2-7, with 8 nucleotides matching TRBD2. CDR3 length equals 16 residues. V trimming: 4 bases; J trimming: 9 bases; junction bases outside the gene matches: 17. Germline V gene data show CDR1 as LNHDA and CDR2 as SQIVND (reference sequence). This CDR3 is CASSNSRYTAGVRQYF. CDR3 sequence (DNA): TGTGCCAGTAGTAATTCCCGGTATACAGCGGGAGTAAGGCAGTACTTC.

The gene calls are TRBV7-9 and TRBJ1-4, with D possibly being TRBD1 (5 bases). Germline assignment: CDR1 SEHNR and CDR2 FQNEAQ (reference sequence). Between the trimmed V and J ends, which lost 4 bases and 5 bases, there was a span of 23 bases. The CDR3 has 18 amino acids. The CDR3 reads CASSSRKIGRGENEKLFF. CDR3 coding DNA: TGTGCCAGCAGCTCACGAAAGATCGGTAGGGGCGAGAATGAAAAACTGTTTTTT.

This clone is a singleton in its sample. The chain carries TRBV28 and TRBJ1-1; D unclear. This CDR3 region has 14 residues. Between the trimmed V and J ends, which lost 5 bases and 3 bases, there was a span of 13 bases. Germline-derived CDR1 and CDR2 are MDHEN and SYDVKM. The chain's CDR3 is CASSAPGSHTEAFF. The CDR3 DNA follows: TGTGCCAGCAGTGCCCCGGGTAGTCACACTGAAGCTTTCTTT.

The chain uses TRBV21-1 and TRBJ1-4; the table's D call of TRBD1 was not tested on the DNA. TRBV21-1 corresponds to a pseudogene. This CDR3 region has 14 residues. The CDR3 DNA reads TGTGCCAGCAGCAAATCAGGGATGGGTGAAAAACTGTTTTTT. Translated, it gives CASSKSGMGEKLFF.

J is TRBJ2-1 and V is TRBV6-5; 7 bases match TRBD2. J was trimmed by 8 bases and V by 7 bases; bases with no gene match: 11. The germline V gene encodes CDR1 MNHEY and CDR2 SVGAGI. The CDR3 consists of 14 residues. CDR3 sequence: CASNFGLGLDEQFF. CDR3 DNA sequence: TGTGCCAGCAACTTCGGACTAGGTCTCGATGAGCAGTTCTTC.

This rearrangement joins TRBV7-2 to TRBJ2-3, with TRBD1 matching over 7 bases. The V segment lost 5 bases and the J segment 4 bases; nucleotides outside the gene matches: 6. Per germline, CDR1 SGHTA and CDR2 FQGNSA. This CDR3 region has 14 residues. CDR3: CASSRDRSADTQYF. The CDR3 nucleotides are TGTGCCAGCAGCCGGGACAGATCGGCAGATACGCAGTATTTT.

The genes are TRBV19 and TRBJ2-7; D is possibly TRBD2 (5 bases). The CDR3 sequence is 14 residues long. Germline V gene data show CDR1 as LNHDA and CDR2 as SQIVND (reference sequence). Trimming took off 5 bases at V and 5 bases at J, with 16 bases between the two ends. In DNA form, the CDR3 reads TGTGCCAGTAGTGTCCGAATGAGGGTCCACGAGCAGTACTTC. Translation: CASSVRMRVHEQYF.

The CDR3 region has the DNA TGTGCCAGCGGGCAGGTCGGCGGGGAGCTGTTTTTT. Amino acids: CASGQVGGELFF. J is TRBJ2-2 and V is TRBV5-4; the D is unclear. V was trimmed by 7 bases and J by 7 bases, leaving 11 bases between them. The CDR3 has 12 residues. Germline V gene sequence: CDR1 SGHNT, CDR2 YYREEE (reference sequence).

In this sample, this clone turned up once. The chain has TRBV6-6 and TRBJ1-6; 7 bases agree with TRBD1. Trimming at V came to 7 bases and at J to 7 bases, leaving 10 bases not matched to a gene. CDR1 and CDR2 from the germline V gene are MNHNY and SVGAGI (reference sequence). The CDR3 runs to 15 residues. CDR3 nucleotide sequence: TGTGCCAGCAAACCAGACGGGGACAGAAATTCACCCCTCCACTTT. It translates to CASKPDGDRNSPLHF.

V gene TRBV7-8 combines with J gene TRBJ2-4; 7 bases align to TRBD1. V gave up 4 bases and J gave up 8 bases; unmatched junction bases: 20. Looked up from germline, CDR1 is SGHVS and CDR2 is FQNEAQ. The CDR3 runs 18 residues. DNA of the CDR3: TGTGCCAGCAGCTCAGGGCTTACAGGGGCGACTTTAGAGGACATTCAGTACTTC. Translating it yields CASSSGLTGATLEDIQYF. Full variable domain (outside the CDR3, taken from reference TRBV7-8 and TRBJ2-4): GAGVSQSPRYKVAKRGQDVALRCDPISGHVSLFWYQQALGQGPEFLTYFQNEAQLDKSGLPSDRFFAERPEGSVSTLKIQRTQQEDSAVYLCASSSGLTGATLEDIQYFGAGTRLSVL.

CDR3 loop: CASSYSGTVQETQYF. CDR3 bases: TGTGCCAGCAGTTACTCGGGCACGGTACAAGAGACCCAGTACTTC. The chain couples TRBV6-2 or TRBV6-3 to TRBJ2-5, with D unresolved. Germline V gene sequence: CDR1 MNHEY, CDR2 SVGEGT. V shed 0 bases and J shed 2 bases, with 10 bases lying between them. The CDR3 is made up of 15 amino acids.